This is a list of T cell receptor beta chains from one sample in a study of radiation and T cells in renal cell carcinoma. Some clones are missing from TCRdb's copy, which holds only in-frame ones; the method was immunoSEQ multiplex PCR. In the table there are 150,000 to 200,000 clones, about 85% of which are singletons. Sequencing was performed on blood, taken from a patient whose treatment included radiotherapy and nephrectomy. The receptors come from a woman between 45 and 65 years old with renal cell carcinoma. CDR3s include the opening cysteine and the closing phenylalanine or tryptophan. D genes are given only for firm matches. Part of the rows lack a size; the others show once, few, many or a class for expanded clones.

size	D	V	J	CDR3	DNA
-	TRBD1	TRBV5-1	TRBJ1-4	CASSGTQTGGYEKLFF	TGCGCCAGCAGCGGAACCCAAACAGGGGGCTATGAAAAACTGTTTTTT
-	TRBD2	TRBV7-2	TRBJ2-5	CASSSGGGVSETQYF	TGTGCCAGCAGCTCAGGTGGGGGGGTATCAGAGACCCAGTACTTC
once	TRBD1	TRBV5-8	TRBJ1-3	CASSRTYGTGLNSGNTIYF	TGTGCCAGCAGCCGGACCTACGGGACAGGCCTCAACTCTGGAAACACCATATATTTT
-	-	TRBV18	TRBJ2-3	CASSPKGQLADTQYF	TGTGCCAGCTCACCGAAAGGACAGCTGGCAGATACGCAGTATTTT
-	TRBD2	TRBV10-3	TRBJ2-7	CAISESAGVYEQYF	TGTGCCATCAGTGAGTCGGCGGGGGTCTACGAGCAGTACTTC
-	-	TRBV30	TRBJ1-4	CAWSGQVYDGLFF	TGTGCCTGGAGTGGACAGGTTTATGATGGACTGTTTTTT
-	-	TRBV5-6	TRBJ2-3	CASSFNRGDTQYF	TGTGCCAGCAGCTTCAACCGGGGAGATACGCAGTATTTT
once	TRBD1	TRBV5-1	TRBJ1-2	CASSLGQGRDYGYTF	TGCGCCAGCAGCTTGGGACAGGGGAGAGACTATGGCTACACCTTC
-	-	TRBV18	TRBJ2-7	CASSPGGYSEQYF	TGTGCCAGCTCACCGGGCGGGTATAGCGAGCAGTACTTC
-	-	TRBV7-9	TRBJ1-1	CASSLASPRGGTEAFF	TGTGCCAGCAGCTTAGCGAGCCCCCGGGGGGGCACTGAAGCTTTCTTT
-	TRBD1	TRBV7-2	TRBJ2-5	CASSRTGAQETQYF	TGTGCCAGCAGCAGGACAGGGGCGCAAGAGACCCAGTACTTC
once	TRBD1	TRBV7-9	TRBJ2-5	CASSLATGVQETQYF	TGTGCCAGCAGCTTAGCAACAGGGGTCCAAGAGACCCAGTACTTC
-	-	TRBV30	TRBJ2-7	CAWSSLERQGSEQYF	TGTGCCTGGAGTAGTCTGGAACGACAAGGTTCCGAGCAGTACTTC
few	TRBD1	TRBV7-3	TRBJ1-1	CASSPQTGRGTEAFF	TGTGCCAGCAGCCCCCAGACAGGGAGGGGAACTGAAGCTTTCTTT
-	-	TRBV29-1	TRBJ2-7	CSVGEGGAREQYF	TGCAGCGTTGGAGAGGGGGGTGCACGCGAGCAGTACTTC
-	-	TRBV5-1	TRBJ1-1	CASSLGATGTEAFF	TGCGCCAGCAGCTTGGGGGCGACCGGAACTGAAGCTTTCTTT
-	TRBD2	TRBV6-5	TRBJ2-7	CASSPRTSGGYEQYF	TGTGCCAGCAGTCCCCGGACTAGCGGTGGATACGAGCAGTACTTC
once	TRBD2	TRBV10-1	TRBJ2-7	CASSDWTSSSYEQYF	TGCGCCAGCAGTGACTGGACTAGCTCATCCTACGAGCAGTACTTC
-	-	TRBV6-5	TRBJ2-1	CASSSGTLQFF	TGTGCCAGCAGTTCCGGGACACTGCAGTTCTTC
-	TRBD1	TRBV10-3	TRBJ2-7	CAISEGTGIRYEQYF	TGTGCCATCAGTGAAGGGACAGGGATACGCTACGAGCAGTACTTC
-	-	TRBV6-5	TRBJ1-4	CASTPGGLGEKLFF	TGTGCCAGCACCCCGGGGGGACTGGGGGAAAAACTGTTTTTT
-	TRBD1	TRBV10-1	TRBJ2-5	CASSGELRQGITRETQYF	TGCGCCAGCAGTGGTGAATTGCGACAGGGTATTACAAGAGAAACCCAGTACTTC
-	-	TRBV6-4	TRBJ1-2	CASSASGDYGYTF	TGTGCCAGCAGTGCCTCAGGGGACTATGGCTACACCTTC
once	-	TRBV19	TRBJ1-2	CASSIAGRILNYGYTF	TGTGCCAGTAGTATAGCTGGACGGATCCTAAACTATGGCTACACCTTC
-	-	TRBV15	TRBJ1-4	CATSRENQGPATNEKLFF	TGTGCCACCAGCAGAGAGAACCAGGGGCCGGCAACTAATGAAAAACTGTTTTTT
-	TRBD1	TRBV7-9	TRBJ1-2	CASSAHWDRDNYGYTF	TGTGCCAGCAGCGCCCATTGGGACAGGGATAACTATGGCTACACCTTC
-	-	TRBV5-6	TRBJ1-5	CASSLFPGQSNQPQHF	TGTGCCAGCAGCTTGTTTCCGGGACAAAGCAATCAGCCCCAGCATTTT
many	TRBD2	TRBV6-5	TRBJ2-7	CASRAGGSYEQYF	TGTGCCAGCAGGGCGGGGGGGAGCTACGAGCAGTACTTC
-	-	TRBV6-5	TRBJ1-3	CASSYSRIGNTIYF	TGTGCCAGCAGTTACTCTCGTATTGGAAACACCATATATTTT
-	-	TRBV28	TRBJ1-2	CASSFPLRTANYGYTF	TGTGCCAGCAGTTTCCCGCTCCGGACGGCTAACTATGGCTACACCTTC
-	-	TRBV5-4	TRBJ2-7	CASSLARSSYEQYF	TGTGCCAGCAGCTTGGCACGGAGCTCCTACGAGCAGTACTTC
-	TRBD1	TRBV6-5	TRBJ2-6	CASRAGGTGANVLTF	TGTGCCAGCAGGGCAGGGGGAACTGGGGCCAACGTCCTGACTTTC
-	-	TRBV5-1	TRBJ2-3	CASSQEGGRADTQYF	TGCGCCAGCAGCCAAGAGGGGGGGCGCGCAGATACGCAGTATTTT
-	-	TRBV2	TRBJ2-5	CASSGAGETQYF	TGTGCCAGCAGCGGGGCCGGGGAGACCCAGTACTTC
few	-	TRBV5-1	TRBJ1-1	CASSLVKAGNTEAFF	TGCGCCAGCAGCTTGGTGAAGGCAGGGAACACTGAAGCTTTCTTT
-	-	TRBV7-9	TRBJ2-6	CASSLVGAGANVLTF	TGTGCCAGCAGCTTAGTAGGGGCTGGGGCCAACGTCCTGACTTTC
-	-	TRBV4-3	TRBJ2-4	CASSQELAKNIQYF	TGCGCCAGCAGCCAAGAACTAGCCAAAAACATTCAGTACTTC
-	TRBD2	TRBV6-6	TRBJ2-5	CASSDPSGGGLQYF	TGTGCCAGCAGTGACCCTAGCGGGGGGGGCCTCCAGTACTTC
-	TRBD1	TRBV9	TRBJ1-2	CASSVAGQVGEGYTF	TGTGCCAGCAGCGTAGCGGGACAGGTCGGAGAAGGCTACACCTTC
-	-	TRBV5-1	TRBJ1-2	CASSPDPGTGRGYTF	TGCGCCAGCAGCCCAGACCCCGGGACGGGCCGCGGCTACACCTTC
-	-	TRBV7-2	TRBJ2-5	CASSLRGPQYF	TGTGCCAGCAGCCTCAGGGGCCCCCAGTACTTC
-	-	TRBV27	TRBJ1-2	CASRGIEDYGYTF	TGTGCCAGCAGGGGGATAGAGGACTATGGCTACACCTTC
-	TRBD2	TRBV6-5	TRBJ2-3	CASRRGGATDTQYF	TGTGCCAGCCGTCGCGGGGGAGCCACAGATACGCAGTATTTT
-	-	TRBV30	TRBJ1-6	CAWSVGGNRNSPLHF	TGTGCCTGGAGTGTAGGGGGGAACCGTAATTCACCCCTCCACTTT
-	-	TRBV10-3	TRBJ2-3	CAINEPSTDTQYF	TGTGCCATCAATGAACCTAGCACAGATACGCAGTATTTT
-	TRBD2	TRBV7-6	TRBJ2-3	CASSLEGLAADTQYF	TGTGCCAGCAGCTTAGAGGGACTAGCAGCAGATACGCAGTATTTT
-	-	TRBV7-6	TRBJ1-5	CASSSGGYQPQHF	TGTGCCAGCAGCTCTGGTGGGTATCAGCCCCAGCATTTT
-	TRBD1	TRBV6-5	TRBJ2-1	CASTPDRRYNEQFF	TGTGCCAGCACCCCGGACAGGCGTTACAATGAGCAGTTCTTC